A single sample gave rise to the 19 T cell receptor beta chains below, sequenced in a study of cytomegalovirus exposure and HLA in healthy donors. The PCR ran on 60 Vbeta and 13 Jbeta primers. Only in-frame clones appear in the TCRdb table, and some are missing; sequencing was by immunoSEQ multiplex PCR. The sample comprises some 150,000 clones, approximately 80% of which are singletons, and approximately 7% rests with the top ten. Specimen: PBMCs. The receptors come from a woman in her 30s in good health and CMV-seropositive.

The chain is built from TRBV18 and TRBJ1-1, with D perhaps matching TRBD1 (6 bases). Germline loops: CDR1 KGHSH, CDR2 LQKENI. CDR3 length: 13 amino acids. Trimming removed 4 bases at V and 11 bases at J, with 17 bases between. The CDR3 sequence: CASSQSFRDTAFF. For the CDR3, the DNA is TGTGCCAGCTCACAAAGCTTCAGGGACACGGCTTTCTTT.

Of note for this clone: Mismatch with germline at one junction end may stem from a read error. The chain carries TRBV7-9 and TRBJ2-5; TRBD1 aligns across 8 bases. Germline values: CDR1 SEHNR, CDR2 FQNEAQ (reference sequence). The CDR3 is 13 residues long. In DNA form, the CDR3 reads TGTTCCAGCAGCTCACAGGGGGTCGGAACCCAGTACTTC. Protein sequence: CSSSSQGVGTQYF.

The chain uses TRBV14 and TRBJ1-2, with a possible D match to TRBD1 (5 bases). V was trimmed by 0 bases and J by 0 bases, leaving 14 bases between them. Looked up from germline, CDR1 is SGHDN and CDR2 is FVKESK. This CDR3 has 17 amino acids. The CDR3 loop reads CASSQDKGLPTNYGYTF. CDR3 nucleotide sequence: TGTGCCAGCAGCCAAGATAAGGGGCTTCCGACTAACTATGGCTACACCTTC. The full variable domain, in which reference TRBV14 and TRBJ1-2 provide the parts outside the CDR3, is EAGVTQFPSHSVIEKGQTVTLRCDPISGHDNLYWYRRVMGKEIKFLLHFVKESKQDESGMPNNRFLAERTGGTYSTLKVQPAELEDSGVYFCASSQDKGLPTNYGYTFGSGTRLTVV.

CDR3 sequence: CASSLEPSSYNSPLHF. Written as DNA, the CDR3 is TGTGCCAGCAGCTTGGAACCGAGCTCCTATAATTCACCCCTCCACTTT. The chain recombines TRBV5-4 with TRBJ1-6; D is undetermined. Germline V gene lookup returns CDR1 SGHNT and CDR2 YYREEE (reference sequence). The V end lost 0 bases, the J end lost 0 bases, and 7 bases lay between the germline ends. The CDR3 contains 16 residues.

This clone was detected once. The V gene is TRBV6-5, the J gene TRBJ1-2, with D unresolved. V gave up 0 bases and J gave up 3 bases, with 5 bases separating them. Germline-derived CDR1 and CDR2 are MNHEY and SVGAGI. This CDR3 has 13 amino acids. CDR3 nucleotide sequence: TGTGCCAGCAGTTACTCGAGGGACTATGGCTACACCTTC. Translated, it gives CASSYSRDYGYTF.

This clone has only a few counts. V is TRBV9 and J is TRBJ2-1, with D perhaps matching TRBD2 (7 bases). This CDR3 comprises 15 residues. Trimming cost V 4 bases and J 6 bases, with 17 bases left between them. Germline V lookup: CDR1 SGDLS, CDR2 YYNGEE. CDR3 nucleotides: TGTGCCAGCAGCCTCGGGGGGCCCGCCTCCAATGAGCAGTTCTTC. Translation gives CASSLGGPASNEQFF.

This clone was seen only once. The rearrangement joins TRBV7-2 to TRBJ1-2; TRBD1 aligns across 9 bases. There are 13 residues in the CDR3. After removal of 5 bases from V and 6 bases from J, the junction contained 4 bases not matched to a gene. Germline V gene sequence: CDR1 SGHTA, CDR2 FQGNSA. CDR3 DNA sequence: TGTGCCAGCAGCGCAAGGACAGGGGATGGCTACACCTTC. Translated: CASSARTGDGYTF.

The chain recombines TRBV29-1 with TRBJ1-1, with D maybe TRBD1 (6 bases). Germline V gene lookup returns CDR1 SQVTM and CDR2 ANQGSEA. Trimming took off 5 bases at V and 6 bases at J, with 13 bases between the two ends. This CDR3 has 12 amino acids. CDR3 in DNA: TGCAGCGTTTTACAGGGTTCTTCTGAAGCTTTCTTT. Translating gives CSVLQGSSEAFF.

The chain joins TRBV9 to TRBJ2-1, with 8 bases aligning to TRBD2. Germline values: CDR1 SGDLS, CDR2 YYNGEE. The ends lost 0 bases at V and 3 bases at J; junction bases unmatched: 5. The CDR3 length is 16 residues. The CDR3 is CASSVVASGGYNEQFF. For the CDR3, the DNA is TGTGCCAGCAGCGTAGTGGCCAGCGGGGGCTACAATGAGCAGTTCTTC.

The rearrangement joins TRBV7-2 to TRBJ2-5, with 7 bases that match TRBD1. From germline, CDR1 is SGHTA and CDR2 FQGNSA. This CDR3 comprises 14 residues. Trimming cost V 4 bases and J 9 bases; bases outside gene matches: 11. DNA of the CDR3: TGTGCCAGCAGCTCCGGGACAGCCGTAAAGGCCCAGTACTTC. It translates to CASSSGTAVKAQYF.

The chain links TRBV4-3 to TRBJ1-6; D not certain. The CDR3 has 15 amino acids. V gave up 2 bases and J gave up 1 base, with 6 bases separating them. Germline V gene lookup returns CDR1 LGHNA and CDR2 YSLEER. CDR3 sequence (DNA): TGCGCCAGCAGCCAATCGGTGTCCTATAATTCACCCCTCCACTTT. Residues: CASSQSVSYNSPLHF.

This clone was detected a few times. The chain recombines TRBV18 with TRBJ1-1; D not resolved. CDR1 KGHSH and CDR2 LQKENI come from the germline V gene. The CDR3 has 13 residues. V dropped 2 bases and J dropped 11 bases, with 15 bases sitting between them. The CDR3 DNA reads as TGTGCCAGCTCACCAGAGATCAGGAGGGTTGCTTTCTTT. This codes for CASSPEIRRVAFF.

The V gene is TRBV7-9, the J gene TRBJ1-4, with D possibly matching TRBD1 (6 bases). Germline loops: CDR1 SEHNR, CDR2 FQNEAQ (reference sequence). V was clipped by 5 bases and J by 0 bases, with 16 bases between them. This CDR3 is 17 amino acids long. CDR3 protein: CASSRGGRMATNEKLFF. The DNA of the CDR3 is TGTGCCAGCAGCCGTGGGGGCAGGATGGCAACTAATGAAAAACTGTTTTTT.

This clone was seen a handful of times. Different DNA sequences within this sample yield the same CDR3. The chain couples TRBV7-8 to TRBJ2-7; no reliable D call. CDR1 is SGHVS, CDR2 FQNEAQ, per germline. Trimming took off 11 bases at V and 4 bases at J, with 18 bases between the two ends. The CDR3 has 13 amino acids. The CDR3 is CACKLEPAYEQYF. CDR3 coding DNA: TGTGCCTGCAAGCTAGAGCCGGCATACGAGCAGTACTTC.

This clone was observed a few times. This chain joins TRBV5-1 and TRBJ2-2; tentatively, D is TRBD1 (5 bases). The CDR3 spans 19 residues. Germline V lookup: CDR1 SGHRS, CDR2 YFSETQ. V was shortened by 7 bases and J by 0 bases, with 25 bases between the two germline ends. CDR3 sequence: CASGIISPGDSANTGELFF. For the CDR3, the DNA is TGCGCCAGCGGAATTATAAGCCCTGGTGACAGTGCGAACACCGGGGAGCTGTTTTTT.

This chain uses TRBV5-6 with TRBJ2-2; a weak D match, TRBD2 (5 bases). The CDR3 has 15 residues. Germline-derived CDR1 and CDR2 are SGHDT and YYEEEE. Trimming stripped 0 bases from V and 6 bases from J, with 12 bases between. CDR3 loop: CASSLVGRGPGELFF. The CDR3 DNA follows: TGTGCCAGCAGCTTGGTAGGGAGAGGTCCCGGGGAGCTGTTTTTT.

The gene calls are TRBV12-2 and TRBJ2-1; TRBD1, the table's D call, lacks a check against the DNA. TRBV12-2 is a recognized pseudogene. This CDR3 spans 19 amino acids. The CDR3 protein is CASRFQLTGPPCSYNEQFF. The CDR3 nucleotides read TGTGCAAGTCGCTTCCAATTAACAGGGCCCCCTTGCTCCTACAATGAGCAGTTCTTC.

This chain links TRBV11-2 with TRBJ1-2, with D perhaps matching TRBD1 (5 bases). CDR3 length: 13 residues. In germline, CDR1 is SGHAT, CDR2 FQNNGV. V was cut by 5 bases and J by 1 base, with 8 bases left in between. The CDR3 DNA sequence: TGTGCCAGCAGCGGGGACTTTAACTATGGCTACACCTTC. As protein: CASSGDFNYGYTF.

The table lists this clone with a count of one. This chain joins TRBV4-2 and TRBJ1-2; D not resolved. Germline V gene lookup returns CDR1 LGHNA and CDR2 YNFKEQ. CDR3 size: 15 residues. Trimming shortened V by 0 bases and J by 8 bases, and 16 bases separated the two germline ends. The CDR3 loop is CASSQDPGRARGYTF. In nucleotides, the CDR3 is TGTGCCAGCAGCCAAGATCCGGGGAGGGCGCGAGGCTACACCTTC.